The 28 T cell receptor beta chains presented below share a single source sample, sequenced in a study of T cells expressing NK-cell markers. After re-calling the 5' RACE reads, TCRdb lists one entry per CDR3 protein, DNA absent. The sample spans more than 250,000 distinct CDR3 sequences; the ten largest clones claim under 0.5%. Specimen: blood T cells: a sorted CD56 or NKG2C T cell subset, CD4+ or CD8+ T cells, or bulk PBMC T cells (not recorded which). The receptors derive from a man aged 18-30 years in good health.

The chain joins TRBV12-3 or TRBV12-4 to TRBJ2-5; checking the TCRdb D call of TRBD2 is not possible without DNA. The CDR3 spans 14 residues. CDR3 amino acids: CASSSGLSQETQYF.

This chain uses TRBV29-1 with TRBJ2-7; the D call of TRBD2 rests on TCRdb alone, since no DNA is present to check it. Looked up from germline, CDR1 is SQVTM and CDR2 is ANQGSEA. This CDR3 is built from 13 residues. The CDR3 region is CSVVLADNYEQYF.

This chain uses TRBV7-9 with TRBJ2-3; the D gene TCRdb calls, TRBD2, cannot be checked with no DNA. This CDR3 has 15 residues. Germline lookup yields CDR1 SEHNR and CDR2 FQNEAQ (reference sequence). The CDR3 spells CASSLGLAPRDTQYF.

V usage is TRBV5-4 and J usage is TRBJ2-1; TCRdb's D call of TRBD1 is untestable without DNA. Germline CDR1 reads SGHNT; CDR2 reads YYREEE (reference sequence). The CDR3 consists of 11 residues. The CDR3 loop reads CASSAGRGWFF. Together with reference TRBV5-4 and TRBJ2-1, the CDR3 gives the full variable domain: ETGVTQSPTHLIKTRGQQVTLRCSSQSGHNTVSWYQQALGQGPQFIFQYYREEENGRGNFPPRFSGLQFPNYSSELNVNALELDDSALYLCASSAGRGWFFGPGTRLTVL.

The chain recombines TRBV4-2 with TRBJ2-7; TCRdb's assignment of TRBD1 cannot be checked, as there is no DNA. From germline, CDR1 is LGHNA and CDR2 YNFKEQ. There are 16 residues in the CDR3. The CDR3 reads CASSQARRNVGYEQYF.

The J gene is TRBJ2-7, the V gene TRBV10-3; TCRdb lists TRBD1, though no DNA is available to test this call. Germline CDR1 and CDR2: ENHRY and SYGVKD. This CDR3 region has 13 residues. The CDR3: CAIKGQISYEQYF.

CDR3 amino acids: CAISPASGELFF. The rearrangement links TRBV10-3 to TRBJ2-2. The CDR3 covers 12 residues. Germline V lookup: CDR1 ENHRY, CDR2 SYGVKD.

The chain uses TRBV20-1 and TRBJ1-5; TCRdb calls TRBD1, which cannot be checked without DNA. CDR3 length equals 12 residues. CDR1 and CDR2 from the germline V gene are DFQATT and SNEGSKA (reference sequence). The CDR3 is CSATPGGKPQHF.

The genes are TRBV20-1 and TRBJ2-3. This CDR3 spans 15 amino acids. Germline loops: CDR1 DFQATT, CDR2 SNEGSKA (reference sequence). The CDR3 loop is CSAREPSEPTDTQYF.

The chain uses TRBV6-2 or TRBV6-3 and TRBJ2-1; TCRdb returns TRBD1, unconfirmable since there is no DNA. Germline CDR1 is MNHEY and CDR2 is SVGEGT. CDR3 length: 16 amino acids. The CDR3 reads CASSYRTGRPYNEQFF.

This sequence joins TRBV19 and TRBJ2-1; with no DNA, the TCRdb D assignment of TRBD1 cannot be verified. This CDR3 contains 14 residues. The germline V gene has CDR1 LNHDA and CDR2 SQIVND (reference sequence). This CDR3 is CASSVPQPGTRQFF. The full variable domain, rest sourced from reference TRBV19 and TRBJ2-1, is DGGITQSPKYLFRKEGQNVTLSCEQNLNHDAMYWYRQDPGQGLRLIYYSQIVNDFQKGDIAEGYSVSREKKESFPLTVTSAQKNPTAFYLCASSVPQPGTRQFFGPGTRLTVL.

The J gene is TRBJ2-1, the V gene TRBV7-9; the TCRdb D gene call, TRBD1, has no DNA to confirm it. The germline V gene encodes CDR1 SEHNR and CDR2 FQNEAQ (reference sequence). This CDR3 is built from 14 residues. The CDR3 loop is CASSRPGQGGEQFF.

CDR3 region: CASSLAGGGTEAFF. V and J are TRBV7-9 and TRBJ1-1; TCRdb's assignment of TRBD1 cannot be checked, as there is no DNA. CDR1 and CDR2 (germline): SEHNR, FQNEAQ (reference sequence). The CDR3 is 14 residues long.

The rearrangement links TRBV5-1 to TRBJ1-6. Germline CDR1 reads SGHRS; CDR2 reads YFSETQ. The CDR3 extends over 15 amino acids. The CDR3 sequence: CASSLAATLNSPLHF.

The rearrangement links TRBV30 to TRBJ2-7; TCRdb's D call, TRBD1, is unchecked because there is no DNA. The CDR3 covers 14 residues. Germline V lookup: CDR1 GTSNPN, CDR2 SVGIG (reference sequence). The CDR3 region is CAWTRDRGGYEQYF. The full variable domain, in which reference TRBV30 and TRBJ2-7 provide the parts outside the CDR3, is SQTIHQWPATLVQPVGSPLSLECTVEGTSNPNLYWYRQAAGRGLQLLFYSVGIGQISSEVPQNLSASRPQDRQFILSSKKLLLSDSGFYLCAWTRDRGGYEQYFGPGTRLTVT.

This sequence joins TRBV7-2 and TRBJ1-2; TCRdb designates TRBD1, a call that cannot be tested without DNA. The CDR3 is 16 residues long. Looked up from germline, CDR1 is SGHTA and CDR2 is FQGNSA. CDR3 loop: CASSLAPGTGPYGYTF.

The rearrangement joins TRBV20-1 to TRBJ2-1; TCRdb calls TRBD2, which cannot be checked without DNA. The V gene's germline CDR1 is DFQATT and CDR2 SNEGSKA (reference sequence). This CDR3 contains 14 residues. CDR3 loop: CSASLAGGPREQFF.

The chain joins TRBV12-3 or TRBV12-4 to TRBJ1-1; checking the TCRdb D call of TRBD1 is not possible without DNA. This CDR3 has 15 amino acids. This CDR3 reads CASEAGGSMNTEAFF.

The rearrangement links TRBV5-1 to TRBJ2-1; no DNA is available, so the TRBD2 call from TCRdb remains unchecked. The CDR3 extends over 17 amino acids. The germline V gene has CDR1 SGHRS and CDR2 YFSETQ. The CDR3 spells CASSLFTSGSSYNEQFF.

The rearrangement joins TRBV12-3 or TRBV12-4 to TRBJ2-1; the D call of TRBD2 rests on TCRdb alone, since no DNA is present to check it. This CDR3 has 14 amino acids. CDR3 amino acids: CASSSLGTYNEQFF.

The chain has TRBV6-5 and TRBJ2-7. Per the germline V gene, CDR1 is MNHEY and CDR2 is SVGAGI. The CDR3 is made up of 14 amino acids. CDR3: CASSYYLGRTEQYF.

J is TRBJ2-7 and V is TRBV30; TCRdb's D call of TRBD2 is untestable without DNA. Germline values: CDR1 GTSNPN, CDR2 SVGIG (reference sequence). The CDR3 has 15 amino acids. CDR3 in amino acids: CAWSQELAGASEQYF.

The chain uses TRBV20-1 and TRBJ2-1. In germline, CDR1 is DFQATT, CDR2 SNEGSKA (reference sequence). This CDR3 has 15 amino acids. CDR3 sequence reads: CSARFGQGSYNEQFF.

This chain links TRBV10-3 with TRBJ2-7. CDR3 length: 15 amino acids. Germline V CDR1 and CDR2: ENHRY, SYGVKD. The CDR3 spells CAISESPGASYEQYF.

The genes are TRBV6-1 and TRBJ1-5; no DNA is available, so the TRBD1 call from TCRdb remains unchecked. Germline V lookup: CDR1 MNHNS, CDR2 SASEGT. CDR3 length: 18 residues. CDR3 region: CASSHVSQGQGINQPQHF.

J is TRBJ2-1 and V is TRBV2; as DNA is missing, the TRBD1 call by TCRdb cannot be tested. The CDR3 is made up of 15 amino acids. In germline, CDR1 is SNHLY, CDR2 FYNNEI. The CDR3 region is CASTAGQGGIGEQFF.

The chain couples TRBV29-1 to TRBJ2-5. CDR3 size: 14 residues. CDR1 is SQVTM, CDR2 ANQGSEA, per germline. CDR3 protein: CSVEGVGYQETQYF.

This chain connects TRBV11-3 to TRBJ2-1; without DNA, the TCRdb call of TRBD2 cannot be checked. The CDR3 covers 17 residues. The germline gives CDR1 SGHNT, CDR2 YENEEA. CDR3 sequence reads: CASSPRTSGRSYNEQFF.